This passage covers 10 T cell receptor beta chains from one sample sequenced in a study of blood T cell repertoires in COVID-19. Using immunoSEQ multiplex PCR, the repertoire was profiled, and TCRdb retains in-frame clones only, with some absent. The table has about 51,000 clones, 91% seen once; the top ten hold about 3.1%. The sample comprised peripheral blood. The receptors originated from a man aged 50 to 60 with acute or convalescent COVID-19.

This clone was detected only once. The rearrangement links TRBV21-1 to TRBJ1-1. TRBV21-1 is tagged as a pseudogene. The CDR3 runs to 15 residues. The DNA of the CDR3 is TGTGCCAGCAGCATACGCCTAACGCGGCACACTGAAGCTTTCTTT. Protein sequence: CASSIRLTRHTEAFF.

The chain employs TRBV5-1 and TRBJ1-1; a weak D match, TRBD1 (6 bases). V was trimmed by 5 bases and J by 7 bases, leaving 12 bases between them. The germline V gene has CDR1 SGHRS and CDR2 YFSETQ. CDR3 length: 12 residues. The CDR3 here is CASSSGQIEAFF. CDR3 bases: TGCGCCAGCAGTTCTGGACAGATTGAAGCTTTCTTT.

This clone has a handful of counts. The chain has TRBV5-6 and TRBJ2-1; 8 bases line up with TRBD2. The CDR3 spans 14 residues. The trim removed 6 bases at V and 4 bases at J, leaving 6 bases unmatched. CDR1 and CDR2 (germline): SGHDT, YYEEEE. The CDR3 DNA sequence: TGTGCCAGCACCGCTAGCGGGCCATACAATGAGCAGTTCTTC. Amino acid sequence: CASTASGPYNEQFF.

The chain is built from TRBV19 and TRBJ1-3; D unresolved. CDR3 length: 15 amino acids. V gave up 5 bases and J gave up 4 bases, with 15 bases separating them. Looked up from germline, CDR1 is LNHDA and CDR2 is SQIVND (reference sequence). The CDR3, as DNA: TGTGCCAGTAGTTCAGCAGGAGGGATCGGAAACACCATATATTTT. It codes for CASSSAGGIGNTIYF. The complete variable domain, with remaining parts taken from reference TRBV19 and TRBJ1-3, reads DGGITQSPKYLFRKEGQNVTLSCEQNLNHDAMYWYRQDPGQGLRLIYYSQIVNDFQKGDIAEGYSVSREKKESFPLTVTSAQKNPTAFYLCASSSAGGIGNTIYFGEGSWLTVV.

The J gene is TRBJ1-4, the V gene TRBV5-1; 11 bases map to TRBD1. Losses at the gene ends were 3 bases for V and 7 bases for J; bases not matched to a gene: 11. This CDR3 is built from 17 residues. Looked up from germline, CDR1 is SGHRS and CDR2 is YFSETQ. The CDR3 DNA is TGCGCCAGCAGCTCCCTATACGGACAGGGGGCCGGTGAAAAACTGTTTTTT. It encodes CASSSLYGQGAGEKLFF. The whole variable domain, remainder taken from reference TRBV5-1 and TRBJ1-4, is KAGVTQTPRYLIKTRGQQVTLSCSPISGHRSVSWYQQTPGQGLQFLFEYFSETQRNKGNFPGRFSGRQFSNSRSEMNVSTLELGDSALYLCASSSLYGQGAGEKLFFGSGTQLSVL.

This rearrangement joins TRBV5-1 to TRBJ1-2; the match to TRBD1 covers 9 bases. This CDR3 is built from 14 residues. The germline CDR1 and CDR2 sequences are SGHRS and YFSETQ. Trimming took 6 bases from V and 5 from J; bases not matched to a gene: 8. DNA for the CDR3: TGCGCCAGCACCATCGGACAGGGGCGGTATGGCTACACCTTC. It codes for CASTIGQGRYGYTF. The complete variable domain, with remaining parts taken from reference TRBV5-1 and TRBJ1-2, reads KAGVTQTPRYLIKTRGQQVTLSCSPISGHRSVSWYQQTPGQGLQFLFEYFSETQRNKGNFPGRFSGRQFSNSRSEMNVSTLELGDSALYLCASTIGQGRYGYTFGSGTRLTVV.

By sample share, this clone is medium-sized. This sample also contains other DNA sequences that code for the same CDR3. The chain has TRBV15 and TRBJ1-6; 9 bases are a match to TRBD1. CDR1 LNHNV and CDR2 YYDKDF come from the germline V gene (reference sequence). The CDR3 consists of 14 residues. With V trimmed by 5 bases and J by 9 bases, 5 bases remained unmatched. CDR3 in amino acids: CATSGDRVGSPLHF. The CDR3, as DNA: TGTGCCACCAGCGGGGACAGGGTGGGTTCACCCCTCCACTTT.

The chain has TRBV7-9 and TRBJ1-6; D is unresolved. The CDR3 runs 14 residues. Trimming stripped 1 base from V and 6 bases from J, with 7 bases between. Germline V CDR1 and CDR2: SEHNR, FQNEAQ (reference sequence). The CDR3 reads CASSLGTINSPLHF. In DNA form, the CDR3 reads TGTGCCAGCAGCTTAGGGACTATTAATTCACCCCTCCACTTT.

V gene TRBV5-1 combines with J gene TRBJ2-4; 10 positions agree with TRBD1. The V gene end was trimmed by 3 bases and the J gene end by 8 bases; junction bases not matched to a gene: 2. The germline V gene has CDR1 SGHRS and CDR2 YFSETQ. The CDR3 totals 13 residues. The DNA of the CDR3 is TGCGCCAGCAGCTGGGACAGGGGTGACATTCAGTACTTC. Translation gives CASSWDRGDIQYF.

The J gene is TRBJ2-4, the V gene TRBV6-1; 7 positions agree with TRBD1. V was pared by 1 base and J by 6 bases, with 6 bases of the junction left unmatched. This CDR3 has 15 residues. From germline, CDR1 is MNHNS and CDR2 SASEGT. The CDR3 here is CASSEVTGEPNIQYF. CDR3 bases: TGTGCCAGCAGTGAAGTAACAGGGGAGCCAAACATTCAGTACTTC.